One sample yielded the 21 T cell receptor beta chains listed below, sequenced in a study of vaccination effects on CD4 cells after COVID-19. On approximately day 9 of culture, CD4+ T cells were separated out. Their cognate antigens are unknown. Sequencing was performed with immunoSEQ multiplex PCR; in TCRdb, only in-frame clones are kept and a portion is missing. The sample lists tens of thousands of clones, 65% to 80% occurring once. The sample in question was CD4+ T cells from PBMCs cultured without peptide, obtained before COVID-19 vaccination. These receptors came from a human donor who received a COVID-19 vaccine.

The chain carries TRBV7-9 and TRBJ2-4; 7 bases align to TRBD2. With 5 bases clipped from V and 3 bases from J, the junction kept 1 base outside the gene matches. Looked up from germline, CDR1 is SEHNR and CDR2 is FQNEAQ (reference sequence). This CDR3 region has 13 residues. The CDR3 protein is CASSGGVKNIQYF. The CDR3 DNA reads TGTGCCAGCAGCGGGGGGGTCAAAAACATTCAGTACTTC.

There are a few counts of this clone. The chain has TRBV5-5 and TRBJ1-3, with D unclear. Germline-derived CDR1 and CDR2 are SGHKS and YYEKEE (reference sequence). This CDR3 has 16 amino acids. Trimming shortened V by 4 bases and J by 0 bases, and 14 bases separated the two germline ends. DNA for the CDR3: TGTGCCAGCAGCCTACAACACCTGAGCTCTGGAAACACCATATATTTT. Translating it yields CASSLQHLSSGNTIYF. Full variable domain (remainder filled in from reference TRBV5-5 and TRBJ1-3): DAGVTQSPTHLIKTRGQQVTLRCSPISGHKSVSWYQQVLGQGPQFIFQYYEKEERGRGNFPDRFSARQFPNYSSELNVNALLLGDSALYLCASSLQHLSSGNTIYFGEGSWLTVV.

CDR3 coding DNA: TGTGCCAGCTCACCGCGGGACAGAAATCCCGAAGCTTTCTTT. Translated: CASSPRDRNPEAFF. V gene TRBV18 combines with J gene TRBJ1-1; TRBD1 agrees at 7 bases. CDR3 length: 14 amino acids. CDR1 and CDR2 from the germline V gene are KGHSH and LQKENI. Trimming took 3 bases from V and 8 from J; bases not matched to a gene: 9.

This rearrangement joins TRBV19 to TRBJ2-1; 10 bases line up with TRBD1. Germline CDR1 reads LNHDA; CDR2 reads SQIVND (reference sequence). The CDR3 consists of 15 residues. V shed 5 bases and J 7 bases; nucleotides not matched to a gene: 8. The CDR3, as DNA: TGTGCCAGTAGTCCGGGACAGGGGTTTAGGAATGAGCAGTTCTTC. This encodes CASSPGQGFRNEQFF. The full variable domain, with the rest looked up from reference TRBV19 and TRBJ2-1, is DGGITQSPKYLFRKEGQNVTLSCEQNLNHDAMYWYRQDPGQGLRLIYYSQIVNDFQKGDIAEGYSVSREKKESFPLTVTSAQKNPTAFYLCASSPGQGFRNEQFFGPGTRLTVL.

CDR3 sequence: CASSKPGYGELFF. The CDR3 DNA reads TGTGCCAGCAGCAAGCCAGGCTACGGGGAGCTGTTTTTT. The chain links TRBV5-8 to TRBJ2-2; D gene unclear. V lost 4 bases and J lost 7, with 11 bases in between. The CDR3 extends over 13 amino acids. Germline V gives CDR1 SGHTS, CDR2 YDEGEE.

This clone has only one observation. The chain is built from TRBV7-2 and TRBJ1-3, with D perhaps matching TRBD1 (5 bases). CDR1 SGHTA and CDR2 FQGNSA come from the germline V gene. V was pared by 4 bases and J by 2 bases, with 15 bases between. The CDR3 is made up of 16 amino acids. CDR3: CASSSRQSMTGNTIYF. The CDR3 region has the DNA TGTGCCAGCAGCTCACGACAGAGTATGACTGGAAACACCATATATTTT.

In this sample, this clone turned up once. Here the CDR3 reads CASSPTTGGLQETQYF. In DNA, the CDR3 is TGTGCCAGCTCACCAACGACAGGGGGCTTACAAGAGACCCAGTACTTC. V gene TRBV18 combines with J gene TRBJ2-5; 10 bases align to TRBD1. V lost 2 bases to trimming and J lost 2 bases; unmatched junction nucleotides: 5. The V gene's germline CDR1 is KGHSH and CDR2 LQKENI. The CDR3 is 16 amino acids.

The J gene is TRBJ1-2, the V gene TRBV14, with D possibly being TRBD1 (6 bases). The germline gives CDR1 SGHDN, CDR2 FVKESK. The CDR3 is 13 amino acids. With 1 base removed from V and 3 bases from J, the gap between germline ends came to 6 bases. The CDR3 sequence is CASSQGQDYGYTF. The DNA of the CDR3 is TGTGCCAGCAGCCAAGGACAGGACTATGGCTACACCTTC.

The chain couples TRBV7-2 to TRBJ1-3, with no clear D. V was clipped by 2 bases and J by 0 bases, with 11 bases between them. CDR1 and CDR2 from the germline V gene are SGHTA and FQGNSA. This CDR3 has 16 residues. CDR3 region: CASSLWHMSSGNTIYF. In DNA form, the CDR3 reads TGTGCCAGCAGCTTATGGCATATGAGCTCTGGAAACACCATATATTTT.

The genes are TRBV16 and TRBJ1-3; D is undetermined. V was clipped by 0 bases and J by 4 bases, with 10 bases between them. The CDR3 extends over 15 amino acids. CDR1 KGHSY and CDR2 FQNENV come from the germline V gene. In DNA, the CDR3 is TGTGCCAGCAGCCAATCCGCAGCTGGAGGAAACACCATATATTTT. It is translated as CASSQSAAGGNTIYF. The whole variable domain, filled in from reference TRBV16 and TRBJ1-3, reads GEEVAQTPKHLVRGEGQKAKLYCAPIKGHSYVFWYQQVLKNEFKFLISFQNENVFDETGMPKERFSAKCLPNSPCSLEIQATKLEDSAVYFCASSQSAAGGNTIYFGEGSWLTVV.

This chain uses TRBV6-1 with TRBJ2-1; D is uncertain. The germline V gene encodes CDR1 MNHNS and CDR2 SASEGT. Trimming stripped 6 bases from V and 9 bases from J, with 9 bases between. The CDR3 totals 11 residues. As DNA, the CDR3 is TGTGCCAGCAGCCGCGATGCTGAGCAGTTCTTC. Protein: CASSRDAEQFF.

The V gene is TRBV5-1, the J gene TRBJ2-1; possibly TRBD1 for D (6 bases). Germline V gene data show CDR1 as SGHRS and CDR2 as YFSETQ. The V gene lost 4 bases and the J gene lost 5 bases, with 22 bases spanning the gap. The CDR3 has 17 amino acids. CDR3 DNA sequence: TGCGCCAGCAGCCCGAAACGACCAACAGGGACAAACAATGAGCAGTTCTTC. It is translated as CASSPKRPTGTNNEQFF.

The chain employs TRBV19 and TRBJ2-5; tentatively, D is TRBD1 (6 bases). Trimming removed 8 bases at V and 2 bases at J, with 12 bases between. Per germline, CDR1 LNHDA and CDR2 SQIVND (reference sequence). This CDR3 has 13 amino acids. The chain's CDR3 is CASATGSQETQYF. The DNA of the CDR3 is TGTGCCAGTGCAACAGGGAGTCAAGAGACCCAGTACTTC. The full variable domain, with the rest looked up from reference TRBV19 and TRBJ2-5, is DGGITQSPKYLFRKEGQNVTLSCEQNLNHDAMYWYRQDPGQGLRLIYYSQIVNDFQKGDIAEGYSVSREKKESFPLTVTSAQKNPTAFYLCASATGSQETQYFGPGTRLLVL.

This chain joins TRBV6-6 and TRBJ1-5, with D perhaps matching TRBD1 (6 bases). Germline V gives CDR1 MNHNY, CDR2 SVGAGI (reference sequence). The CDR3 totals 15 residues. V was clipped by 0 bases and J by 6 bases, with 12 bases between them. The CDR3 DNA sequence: TGTGCCAGCAGTTACTCGAATACAGGGCTTCAGCCCCAGCATTTT. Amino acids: CASSYSNTGLQPQHF.

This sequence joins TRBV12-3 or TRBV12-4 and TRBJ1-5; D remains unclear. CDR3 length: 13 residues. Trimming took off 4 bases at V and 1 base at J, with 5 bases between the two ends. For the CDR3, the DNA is TGTGCCAGCAGTTACACAAGCAATCAGCCCCAGCATTTT. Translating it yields CASSYTSNQPQHF.

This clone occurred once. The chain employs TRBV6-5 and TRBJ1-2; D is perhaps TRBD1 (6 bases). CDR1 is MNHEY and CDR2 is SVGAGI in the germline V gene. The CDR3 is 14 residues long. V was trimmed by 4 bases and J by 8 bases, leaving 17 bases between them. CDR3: CASSSNREHDGYTF. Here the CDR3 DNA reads TGTGCCAGCAGTTCCAACAGGGAACACGACGGCTACACCTTC.

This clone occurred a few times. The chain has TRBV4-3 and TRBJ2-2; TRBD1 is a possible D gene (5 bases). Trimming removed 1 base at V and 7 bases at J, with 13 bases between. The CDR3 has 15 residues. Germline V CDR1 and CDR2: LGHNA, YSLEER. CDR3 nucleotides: TGCGCCAGCAGCCAAGGCGCAGGGTCCTACGGGGAGCTGTTTTTT. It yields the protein CASSQGAGSYGELFF.

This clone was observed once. CDR3: CASSVGLSNSPLHF. CDR3 DNA sequence: TGTGCCAGCAGCGTAGGGTTATCCAATTCACCCCTCCACTTT. V and J are TRBV9 and TRBJ1-6; D unclear. The CDR3 contains 14 residues. CDR1 SGDLS and CDR2 YYNGEE come from the germline V gene. Trimming took off 0 bases at V and 7 bases at J, with 8 bases between the two ends.

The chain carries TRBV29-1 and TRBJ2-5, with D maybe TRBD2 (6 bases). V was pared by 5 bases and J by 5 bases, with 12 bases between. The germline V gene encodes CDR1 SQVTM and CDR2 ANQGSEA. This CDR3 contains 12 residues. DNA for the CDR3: TGCAGCGTTCTTAGTGGGGGGGAGACCCAGTACTTC. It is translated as CSVLSGGETQYF.

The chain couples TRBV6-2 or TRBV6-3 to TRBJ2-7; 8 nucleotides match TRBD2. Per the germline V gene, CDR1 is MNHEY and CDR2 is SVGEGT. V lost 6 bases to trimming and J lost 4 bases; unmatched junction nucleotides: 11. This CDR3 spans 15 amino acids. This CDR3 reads CASSVAGSKNYEQYV. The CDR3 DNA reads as TGTGCCAGCAGCGTAGCGGGGTCGAAAAATTACGAGCAGTACGTC.

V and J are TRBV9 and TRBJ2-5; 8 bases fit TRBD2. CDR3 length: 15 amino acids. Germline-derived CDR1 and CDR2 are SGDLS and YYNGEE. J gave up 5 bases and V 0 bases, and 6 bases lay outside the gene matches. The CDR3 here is CASSVAGGAGETQYF. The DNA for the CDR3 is TGTGCCAGCAGCGTAGCGGGGGGGGCCGGGGAGACCCAGTACTTC.